The 22 T cell receptor beta chains listed next were all sequenced from one sample in a study of T cell changes during pregnancy in multiple sclerosis. The assay was immunoSEQ multiplex PCR, and TCRdb's table has in-frame clones only and misses some. Here the sample spans around 92,000 clones, about 93% being singletons. Specimen: peripheral blood, collected after pregnancy. Receptors were obtained from a female donor with multiple sclerosis, enrolled in a pregnancy study.

The chain couples TRBV11-2 to TRBJ1-1, with a weak D call TRBD1 (6 bases). Trimming cost V 4 bases and J 3 bases, with 9 bases left between them. This CDR3 spans 13 amino acids. CDR1 and CDR2 from the germline V gene are SGHAT and FQNNGV. The CDR3 here is CASSSQGYTEAFF. CDR3 nucleotides: TGTGCCAGCAGCTCTCAGGGGTACACTGAAGCTTTCTTT.

The CDR3 region is CASSPRPTSGRNNEQFF. Here the CDR3 DNA reads TGTGCCAGCAGCCCGCGCCCGACTAGCGGTAGAAACAATGAGCAGTTCTTC. This rearrangement joins TRBV9 to TRBJ2-1; 9 nucleotides align to TRBD2. J was trimmed by 5 bases and V by 4 bases; bases with no gene match: 13. Per germline, CDR1 SGDLS and CDR2 YYNGEE. This CDR3 region has 17 residues.

The CDR3 DNA reads as TGTGCCAGCTTTAGCGGGAGCAGGGACGAGCAGTACTTC. Amino acid sequence: CASFSGSRDEQYF. V is TRBV28 and J is TRBJ2-7, with 9 bases matching TRBD2. From germline, CDR1 is MDHEN and CDR2 SYDVKM. V dropped 8 bases and J dropped 5; count of bases not matched to a gene: 7. This CDR3 has 13 amino acids.

The V gene is TRBV6-5, the J gene TRBJ1-2, with 8 bases lining up with TRBD1. The CDR3 consists of 15 residues. Germline V gives CDR1 MNHEY, CDR2 SVGAGI. V gave up 2 bases and J gave up 4 bases; unmatched junction bases: 6. Here the CDR3 DNA reads TGTGCCAGCAGTTACGTAAGGACAGGGACCTATGGCTACACCTTC. Residues: CASSYVRTGTYGYTF.

The chain joins TRBV5-6 to TRBJ2-7; D might be TRBD1 (5 bases). This CDR3 has 14 residues. Per germline, CDR1 SGHDT and CDR2 YYEEEE. V gave up 0 bases and J gave up 0 bases, with 7 bases separating them. The CDR3 coding sequence is TGTGCCAGCAGCTTGGGACAGAGCTCCTACGAGCAGTACTTC. It specifies CASSLGQSSYEQYF.

This clone was picked up one time. The V call is TRBV21-1, the J call TRBJ2-6; the table's D gene call, TRBD1, was not cross checked with the DNA. TRBV21-1 is marked as a pseudogene. This CDR3 comprises 19 residues. CDR3 DNA: TGTGCCAGCAGCCCACGGGACAGGGGACCTCGGTTTGGGGCCAACGTCCTGACTTTC. Protein: CASSPRDRGPRFGANVLTF.

The gene calls are TRBV7-8 and TRBJ1-1; D gene ambiguous. The V gene's germline CDR1 is SGHVS and CDR2 FQNEAQ. The CDR3 sequence is 13 residues long. Trimming stripped 5 bases from V and 4 bases from J, with 11 bases between. The CDR3 DNA reads as TGTGCCAGCAGCCTGGTCAAGCCCACTGAAGCTTTCTTT. Translating gives CASSLVKPTEAFF.

The J gene is TRBJ2-5, the V gene TRBV7-9; 7 nucleotides agree with TRBD1. CDR3 length equals 16 residues. Per the germline V gene, CDR1 is SEHNR and CDR2 is FQNEAQ (reference sequence). V shed 3 bases, J shed 0 bases, and the junction held 7 bases outside the gene matches. This CDR3 reads CASSLTGTVNQETQYF. DNA for the CDR3: TGTGCCAGCAGCTTGACCGGGACAGTTAACCAAGAGACCCAGTACTTC.

This chain connects TRBV7-8 to TRBJ1-2; D may be TRBD1 (6 bases). CDR1 SGHVS and CDR2 FQNEAQ come from the germline V gene. The CDR3 is 16 amino acids. V was clipped by 4 bases and J by 4 bases, with 19 bases between them. The CDR3 bases are TGTGCCAGCAGCTCCCTTCAGGGGTTACTCGTCTATGGCTACACCTTC. This translates into CASSSLQGLLVYGYTF.

V usage is TRBV20-1 and J usage is TRBJ2-7; D uncertain. This CDR3 spans 10 amino acids. V lost 5 bases and J 4 bases, leaving 6 bases between the germline ends. CDR1 is DFQATT and CDR2 is SNEGSKA in the germline V gene (reference sequence). CDR3 DNA sequence: TGCAGTGCTTACTATTACGAGCAGTACTTC. It specifies CSAYYYEQYF.

The rearrangement joins TRBV28 to TRBJ1-3; D is undetermined. CDR1 and CDR2 (germline): MDHEN, SYDVKM. This CDR3 spans 13 amino acids. The V gene lost 5 bases and the J gene lost 1 base, with 6 bases spanning the gap. CDR3 loop: CASSQLSGNTIYF. In DNA, the CDR3 is TGTGCCAGCAGTCAGTTATCTGGAAACACCATATATTTT.

V and J are TRBV25-1 and TRBJ2-7; 11 positions agree with TRBD1. This CDR3 is built from 16 residues. The germline V gene encodes CDR1 MGHDK and CDR2 SYGVNS. The trim removed 5 bases at V and 5 bases at J, leaving 11 bases unmatched. For the CDR3, the DNA is TGTGCCAGCAGTCAGAGGGGGCGGGACAGGGGGGACGAGCAGTACTTC. It encodes CASSQRGRDRGDEQYF.

The chain has TRBV10-3 and TRBJ1-1; possibly TRBD1 for D (6 bases). Germline lookup yields CDR1 ENHRY and CDR2 SYGVKD. V dropped 5 bases and J dropped 2 bases, with 15 bases sitting between them. The CDR3 covers 15 residues. CDR3 residues: CAISPRTESNTEAFF. In DNA, the CDR3 is TGTGCCATCAGTCCACGGACAGAATCAAACACTGAAGCTTTCTTT.

The chain combines TRBV30 with TRBJ2-7; TRBD1 matches 10 bases. This CDR3 comprises 15 residues. V lost 0 bases, J lost 5 bases, and 7 bases stayed unmatched. In germline, CDR1 is GTSNPN, CDR2 SVGIG (reference sequence). As DNA, the CDR3 is TGTGCCTGGAGTGTAGGGACAGGGGCTGGCGACGAGCAGTACTTC. Translation: CAWSVGTGAGDEQYF.

The chain combines TRBV10-3 with TRBJ2-3; 10 nucleotides agree with TRBD2. Unmatched junction bases numbered 5, after V lost 8 bases and J lost 0 bases. Per the germline V gene, CDR1 is ENHRY and CDR2 is SYGVKD. The CDR3 consists of 15 residues. Written as DNA, the CDR3 is TGTGCCATCGGTACTAGCGGGGTTAGCACAGATACGCAGTATTTT. Translation gives CAIGTSGVSTDTQYF.

J is TRBJ1-2 and V is TRBV18, with D possibly matching TRBD1 (6 bases). CDR3 length equals 12 residues. V was shortened by 4 bases and J by 6 bases, with 9 bases between the two germline ends. Germline values: CDR1 KGHSH, CDR2 LQKENI. The CDR3 nucleotides are TGTGCCAGCTCACTACAGGGTAATGGCTACACCTTC. Its translation is CASSLQGNGYTF.

This chain links TRBV29-1 with TRBJ2-7; TRBD1 agrees at 8 bases. This CDR3 contains 12 residues. Unmatched junction bases numbered 1, after V lost 3 bases and J lost 3 bases. CDR1 and CDR2 (germline): SQVTM, ANQGSEA. The CDR3 sequence is CSVEDRDYEQYF. In DNA form, the CDR3 reads TGCAGCGTTGAGGACAGGGACTACGAGCAGTACTTC.

The J gene is TRBJ2-3, the V gene TRBV7-2; TRBD2 matches 14 bases. J lost 6 bases, V lost 1 base, and 3 bases had no gene match. Germline assignment: CDR1 SGHTA and CDR2 FQGNSA. The CDR3 extends over 16 amino acids. For the CDR3, the DNA is TGTGCCAGCAGCTTAGAGGGACTAGCGGGAGTTGATACGCAGTATTTT. Translation gives CASSLEGLAGVDTQYF.

The chain is built from TRBV11-3 and TRBJ1-1; weak D call: TRBD1 (5 bases). The germline gives CDR1 SGHNT, CDR2 YENEEA. Between the trimmed V and J ends, which lost 0 bases and 2 bases, there was a span of 7 bases. There are 14 residues in the CDR3. CDR3 sequence (DNA): TGTGCCAGCAGCTTAGATCAGGGTAACACTGAAGCTTTCTTT. As protein: CASSLDQGNTEAFF.

The chain recombines TRBV7-8 with TRBJ2-5, with TRBD1 matching over 9 bases. CDR1 is SGHVS and CDR2 is FQNEAQ in the germline V gene. J gave up 7 bases and V 2 bases, and 11 bases lay outside the gene matches. This CDR3 spans 16 amino acids. The CDR3, as DNA: TGTGCCAGCAGCTTAACGGGACAGGGTCTATTTGGGACCCAGTACTTC. It is translated as CASSLTGQGLFGTQYF.

The V gene is TRBV30, the J gene TRBJ1-2; possibly TRBD1 for D (5 bases). The CDR3 runs to 12 residues. Germline-derived CDR1 and CDR2 are GTSNPN and SVGIG (reference sequence). Trimming removed 1 base from V and 9 bases from J, with 12 bases in between. CDR3 amino acids: CAWSGGRDSYTF. DNA for the CDR3: TGTGCCTGGAGTGGCGGCAGGGATAGCTACACCTTC.

The chain combines TRBV9 with TRBJ2-1; 11 bases agree with TRBD2. With 4 bases clipped from V and 5 bases from J, the junction kept 8 bases outside the gene matches. The CDR3 consists of 16 residues. Germline V gene lookup returns CDR1 SGDLS and CDR2 YYNGEE. CDR3 protein: CASSPVAGGHNNEQFF. For the CDR3, the DNA is TGTGCCAGCAGCCCCGTAGCGGGAGGGCACAACAATGAGCAGTTCTTC.